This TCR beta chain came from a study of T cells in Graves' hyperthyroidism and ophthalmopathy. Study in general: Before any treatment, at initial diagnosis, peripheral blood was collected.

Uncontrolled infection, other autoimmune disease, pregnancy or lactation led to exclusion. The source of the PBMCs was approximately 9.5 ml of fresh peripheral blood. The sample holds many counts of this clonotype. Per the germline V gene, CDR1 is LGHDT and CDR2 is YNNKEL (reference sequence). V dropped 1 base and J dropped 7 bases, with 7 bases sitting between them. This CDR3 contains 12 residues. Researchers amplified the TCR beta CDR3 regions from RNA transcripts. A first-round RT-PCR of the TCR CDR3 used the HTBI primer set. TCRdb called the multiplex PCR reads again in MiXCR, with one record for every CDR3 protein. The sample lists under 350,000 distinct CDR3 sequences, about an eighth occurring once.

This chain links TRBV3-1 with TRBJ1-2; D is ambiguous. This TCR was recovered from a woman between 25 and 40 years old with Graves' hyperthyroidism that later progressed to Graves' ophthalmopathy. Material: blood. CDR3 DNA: TGTGCCAGCAGCCAAGCAGTTTCTGGCTACACCTTC. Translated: CASSQAVSGYTF. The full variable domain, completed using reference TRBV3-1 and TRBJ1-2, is DTAVSQTPKYLVTQMGNDKSIKCEQNLGHDTMYWYKQDSKKFLKIMFSYNNKELIINETVPNRFSPKSPDKAHLNLHINSLELGDSAVYFCASSQAVSGYTFGSGTRLTVV.